The clone carrying this T cell receptor (beta chain) was counted a few times. These data come from a study of T cell clones after liver transplantation. The V end was cut by 10 bases, the J end by 10 bases, with 17 bases between. The CDR3 covers 13 residues. CDR1 and CDR2 (germline): LNHDA, SQIVND (reference sequence). Some clones are missing from TCRdb's copy, which holds only in-frame ones; the method was immunoSEQ multiplex PCR. The profile covers around 97,000 clones, with around 84% appearing a single time and approximately 2.9% taken by the ten largest. The genes are TRBV19 and TRBJ1-6; tentatively, D is TRBD1 (6 bases). The receptor was isolated from a human patient who received a liver transplant. T cells may partly derive from the graft donor. Sequenced material: CD4+ T cells from blood, taken around 4 years after liver transplant. CDR3 DNA sequence: TGTGCCACCCGACAGGACCAGGGCTCACCCCTCCACTTT. Its translation: CATRQDQGSPLHF.